This T cell receptor beta chain was profiled in a study of blood T cell repertoires in COVID-19. Study context: Samples came from the United States, Italy and Spain, spanning acute and convalescent COVID-19. T cells, B-cell-depleted T cells, or PBMCs provided the cDNA or gDNA that served as material.

From germline, CDR1 is MNHEY and CDR2 SVGAGI. The CDR3 is 15 residues long. The ends were cut back, 2 bases at V and 1 base at J, with 11 bases in the middle. Source study methods: Cell counts per sample came from amplifying reference gene primers. Clones were sequenced by immunoSEQ multiplex PCR, and TCRdb holds only the in-frame ones, with some missing. V and J calls and clone size come straight from that table; D and trimming were deduced from the DNA. The sample carries 95,000 to 100,000 clones, 85% recorded once. This clonotype was obtained from a woman in her sixties or seventies with active or convalescent COVID-19. Sequencing was done on a sample of peripheral blood. The V and J genes are TRBV6-5 and TRBJ1-1; D gene ambiguous. CDR3 in DNA: TGTGCCAGCAGTTACGGGCAGGCATGGAACACTGAAGCTTTCTTT. Translation: CASSYGQAWNTEAFF.